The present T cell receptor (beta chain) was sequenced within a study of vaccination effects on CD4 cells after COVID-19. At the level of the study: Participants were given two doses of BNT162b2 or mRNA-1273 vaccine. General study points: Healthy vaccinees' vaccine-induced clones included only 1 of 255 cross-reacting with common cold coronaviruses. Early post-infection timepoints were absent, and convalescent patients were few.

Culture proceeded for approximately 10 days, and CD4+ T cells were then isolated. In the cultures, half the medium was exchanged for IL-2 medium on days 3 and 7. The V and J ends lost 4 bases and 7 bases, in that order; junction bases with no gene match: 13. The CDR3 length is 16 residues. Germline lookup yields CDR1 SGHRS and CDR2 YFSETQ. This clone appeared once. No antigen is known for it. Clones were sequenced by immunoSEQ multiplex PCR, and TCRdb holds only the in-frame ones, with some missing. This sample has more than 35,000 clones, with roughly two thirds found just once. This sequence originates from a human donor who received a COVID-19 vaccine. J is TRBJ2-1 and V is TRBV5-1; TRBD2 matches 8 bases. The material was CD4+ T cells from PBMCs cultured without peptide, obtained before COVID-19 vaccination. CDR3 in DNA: TGCGCCAGCAGCCCTTTAGCGGGACCCGCTAAAAATGAGCAGTTCTTC. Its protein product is CASSPLAGPAKNEQFF.